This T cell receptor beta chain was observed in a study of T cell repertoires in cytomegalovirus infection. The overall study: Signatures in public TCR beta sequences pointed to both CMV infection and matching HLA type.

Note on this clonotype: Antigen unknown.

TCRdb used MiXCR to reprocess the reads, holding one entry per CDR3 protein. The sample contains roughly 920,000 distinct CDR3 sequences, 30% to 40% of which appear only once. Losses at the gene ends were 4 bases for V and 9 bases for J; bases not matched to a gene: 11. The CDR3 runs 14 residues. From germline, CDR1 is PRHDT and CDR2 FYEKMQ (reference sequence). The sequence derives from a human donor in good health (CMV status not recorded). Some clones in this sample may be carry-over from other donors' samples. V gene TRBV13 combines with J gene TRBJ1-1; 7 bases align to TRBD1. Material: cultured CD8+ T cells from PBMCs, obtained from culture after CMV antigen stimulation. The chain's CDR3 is CASSSSSGQEKAFF. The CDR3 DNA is TGTGCCAGCAGCTCATCATCTGGACAGGAAAAAGCTTTCTTT.